The present TCR beta chain was sequenced within a study of blood T cell repertoires in COVID-19. Trimming cost V 5 bases and J 7 bases, with 18 bases left between them. CDR1 and CDR2 (germline): MNHEY, SMNVEV (reference sequence). CDR3 length equals 16 residues. Here immunoSEQ multiplex PCR was the method, and the copy in TCRdb shows in-frame clones only, minus some. In the table there are 250,000 to 300,000 clones, approximately 89% of which are singletons. The chain uses TRBV27 and TRBJ1-6; D is ambiguous. The sequence derives from a woman aged 55-69 years with acute or convalescent COVID-19. Input material: peripheral blood. CDR3 protein: CASSPSRRSPNSPLHF. DNA of the CDR3: TGTGCCAGCAGTCCCAGTAGACGGAGTCCCAATTCACCCCTCCACTTT.